This TCR beta chain emerged from a study of human T cells and chemical hapten exposure. The study, taken as a whole, reports: Once DPC sensitization occurred, TCRs above 1 in 1000 frequency showed no change.

This CDR3 spans 13 amino acids. Separate cDNA molecules received unique molecular identifiers, which the library attached to them. Each CDR3 protein is one row after TCRdb ran MiXCR on the RACE reads. The sample holds 100,000 or so distinct CDR3 sequences, approximately 36% seen once. Turning to this clonotype: Its antigen remains unknown.

Time point denoted: patch test 3, about 24 weeks after DPC sensitization. Regarding treatment: therapeutic diphenylcyclopropenone sensitization with weekly scalp DPC. Researchers sampled blood before each patch test went on. The source is a man aged 40-55 years with alopecia areata. Some clones in this sample may be carry-over from other donors' samples. The specimen comprised whole blood, sampled in connection with sensitization to the hapten diphenylcyclopropenone (DPC). The V and J genes are TRBV21-1 and TRBJ2-7; the table's D call, TRBD2, was not checked against the DNA. TRBV21-1 is classified as a pseudogene. The CDR3 region is CASRVGRPNEQYV. Here the CDR3 DNA reads TGTGCCAGCAGGGTAGGCAGGCCCAACGAGCAGTACGTC.